This T cell receptor beta chain was captured by sequencing in a study of T cell responses to AZD1222 COVID-19 vaccine. Produced via immunoSEQ multiplex PCR; TCRdb's table is partial and in-frame only. Of 100,000 to 130,000 clones in the sample, roughly 90% were seen once. This clone was seen a single time. The antigen remains undetermined. General study points: The study identified only six AZD1222 recipients as seropositive at baseline.

The CDR3 loop spans 14 amino acids. The V gene's germline CDR1 is SGHTA and CDR2 FQGNSA. The V end lost 2 bases, the J end lost 4 bases, and 11 bases lay between the germline ends. This sample comprised peripheral blood, obtained on day 0 of AZD1222 vaccination. This sequence was found in an adult in good health. The V call is TRBV7-2, the J call TRBJ2-5; no firm D call. The CDR3 region has the DNA TGTGCCAGCAGCTTATTCACAACTGGAGAGACCCAGTACTTC. Its translation is CASSLFTTGETQYF. Supplemented by reference TRBV7-2 and TRBJ2-5, the full variable domain reads GAGVSQSPSNKVTEKGKDVELRCDPISGHTALYWYRQSLGQGLEFLIYFQGNSAPDKSGLPSDRFSAERTGGSVSTLTIQRTQQEDSAVYLCASSLFTTGETQYFGPGTRLLVL.